This TCR beta chain stems from a study of blood T cells in healthy people across ages. This clonotype was detected ten times or more. The antigen remains undetermined. For the second PCR, which ran for about 7 to 11 cycles, a sample-barcoded 5' primer and a J-beta primer mix were used. In TCRdb, the 5' RACE reads were re-called with MiXCR into one record per CDR3 protein. There are 710,000 or so distinct CDR3 sequences in the sample; roughly 32% occur only once, and 15% to 19% lies in the top ten. Donors gave 8.5 to 10 milliliters of peripheral blood apiece. Study conclusions and caveats: Greater diversity and more naive CD4+ cells were seen in long-lived donors than in aged donors.

The CDR3 sequence is 16 residues long. Germline V gene sequence: CDR1 SGHTA, CDR2 FQGNSA. V was pared by 5 bases and J by 2 bases, with 12 bases of the junction left unmatched. The receptor comes from a woman aged 80 or older in good health. Sequencing used blood. This chain connects TRBV7-2 to TRBJ2-7, with 7 bases aligning to TRBD2. The CDR3: CASSLGGGDGTYEQYF. The CDR3 coding sequence is TGTGCCAGCAGCCTGGGTGGGGGGGACGGCACCTACGAGCAGTACTTC.